The sequence of this T cell receptor (beta chain) was determined in a study of blood T cell repertoires in COVID-19. Overall study: Acute and convalescent COVID-19 samples came from the United States, Italy and Spain. Sample material is recorded as cDNA or gDNA derived from T cells, B-cell-depleted T cells, or PBMCs.

This clone was seen a few times. V shed 2 bases and J shed 1 base, with 6 bases lying between them. Germline CDR1 reads LNHDA; CDR2 reads SQIVND (reference sequence). The CDR3 runs to 14 residues. Per the study methods: Researchers report that nucleated cell counts were estimated from reference gene primer amplification. Some clones are missing from TCRdb's copy, which holds only in-frame ones; the method was immunoSEQ multiplex PCR. That table is the source of V, J and clone size, and D and trimming were worked out from the DNA. Of 180,000 or so clones listed, 75% to 80% are singletons. The rearrangement links TRBV19 to TRBJ2-1; D ambiguous. The sequence was obtained from a woman between 45 and 60 years old with active or convalescent COVID-19. The sequencing sample was made of peripheral blood. The CDR3 DNA follows: TGTGCCAGTAGTATAACGGGTTCCTACAATGAGCAGTTCTTC. This gives the protein CASSITGSYNEQFF.